The T cell receptor (beta chain) under discussion was sequenced for a study of CD8+CD57+ T cells in acquired aplastic anemia. Study results and caveats: Nearly 30 CD8+ CDR3 sequences were shared between patients and controls.

The germline V gene encodes CDR1 LNHDA and CDR2 SQIVND (reference sequence). The CDR3 runs 16 residues. CDR3 and TCR beta VDJ profiling relied on genomic DNA as the template. TCRdb re-called the reads with MiXCR, one entry per CDR3 protein. This sample has around 220,000 distinct CDR3 sequences, with under 50% found just once. All sequencing subjects had displayed CD8+CD57+ cell expansion on flow cytometry. In all patients, the disease was severe acquired aplastic anemia. Turning to this clonotype: Its antigen is not identified.

Sequencing used sorted CD4+, CD8+, or CD8+CD57+ T cells (not recorded which) from PBMCs. The sequence came from a human donor with aplastic anemia. The chain couples TRBV19 to TRBJ2-7, with 12 bases identical to TRBD2. The J call may be faulty, since TRBJ2-1 better matches the DNA end. The CDR3 spells CASSLGLAGGDQGQFF. DNA for the CDR3: TGTGCCAGCAGCTTAGGTCTAGCGGGGGGGGATCAGGGACAGTTCTTC.